This TCR beta chain was profiled in a study of CD8 T cells in ankylosing spondylitis. Comment on this clonotype: Antigen: not known.

V lost 0 bases to trimming and J lost 9 bases, with 7 bases between them. The germline V gene has CDR1 SGHRS and CDR2 YFSETQ. This CDR3 region has 12 residues. Notes on the study in general: Enrichment of disease-linked clones was reportedly significant in matched ankylosing spondylitis synovial fluid.

TCRdb analysed the 5' RACE reads with MiXCR anew, one entry per CDR3 protein. The data contain 250,000 to 350,000 distinct CDR3 sequences, 15% to 20% of them seen just once; the ten biggest clones take up under 8.5%. The sample taken for sequencing was blood, either unsorted or a sorted T cell fraction (not recorded which). This clonotype originated in a male donor with ankylosing spondylitis or in good health (not recorded which). The V and J genes are TRBV5-1 and TRBJ2-1; no clear D. This CDR3 reads CASSLVGFEQFF. CDR3 DNA: TGCGCCAGCAGCTTGGTGGGCTTTGAGCAGTTCTTC. The full variable domain, in which reference TRBV5-1 and TRBJ2-1 provide the parts outside the CDR3, is KAGVTQTPRYLIKTRGQQVTLSCSPISGHRSVSWYQQTPGQGLQFLFEYFSETQRNKGNFPGRFSGRQFSNSRSEMNVSTLELGDSALYLCASSLVGFEQFFGPGTRLTVL.